A selection of T cell receptor beta chains follows, all from one sample in a study of cytomegalovirus exposure and HLA in healthy donors. Generated by immunoSEQ multiplex PCR, the TCRdb table keeps only in-frame clones and is missing some. Among around 150,000 clones listed, around three quarters were seen once. The sample was PBMCs. Receptors were obtained from a woman between 40 and 50 years old in good health and CMV-seronegative. CDR3s include the opening cysteine and the closing phenylalanine or tryptophan. A D gene is named only where the DNA matches it firmly.

- | TRBJ1-5 | TRBV19 | CASATGIRGFSNQPQHF
- | TRBJ2-2 | TRBV5-1 | CASSLDVQAGELFF
- | TRBJ1-2 | TRBV19 | CASTGAVSNYGYTF
TRBD1 | TRBJ1-1 | TRBV19 | CASSKGQGTTEAFF
- | TRBJ1-4 | TRBV19 | CASRGGVEEKLFF
- | TRBJ1-5 | TRBV2 | CASSDLGHQPQHF
- | TRBJ1-6 | TRBV30 | CACHPDSSLDSPLHF
TRBD1 | TRBJ1-6 | TRBV10-3 | CATRDSSYNSPLHF
- | TRBJ1-1 | TRBV5-6 | CASSLWAPLNTEAFF
TRBD1 | TRBJ2-7 | TRBV10-3 | CAINEGQGAYEQYF